The entry below gives a single T cell receptor beta chain sequence along with its context. The antigen it recognizes is unknown. No per-base quality is available; no much larger clone lies one base away. CDR3 length: 16 amino acids, cysteine to phenylalanine. Only the CDR3 region is kept as DNA, spanning 48 bases read in frame from base 1. CDR1 SEHNR and CDR2 FQNEAQ were looked up in the germline V gene (reference sequence). V is reduced by 7 bases and J by 2 bases, leaving a spacing of 20 bases between them. Lesional scalp punch biopsies and peripheral blood were obtained from alopecia areata patients. After PBMCs were isolated by density centrifugation and stained for CD3, CD4 and CD8, a FACSAria was used to sort CD4+ and CD8+ T cells. Alopecia areata patients who were not treated were recruited through a multicenter biomarker study. Blood CD8+ T cells from about 5 biomarker-study patients were further sorted into NKG2D-low and NKG2D-high fractions.

The sample comes from a study of CD8+ T cells in alopecia areata listed by TCRdb under 2018. Study-wide context: The study used high-throughput TCRbeta sequencing to examine T cell clonal expansion in alopecia areata, in both the C3H/HeJ mouse model and human patients. Scalp tissue and sorted CD4+ and CD8+ peripheral blood T cells from patchy and totalis/universalis alopecia areata patients and from healthy controls were covered by human TCRbeta sequencing. Scalp clonality was compared among normal scalp (n=4), patchy alopecia areata scalp (n=8), and alopecia totalis/universalis scalp (n=8). The RNA source kit depended on sample type: the PAXgene miRNA kit for fixed scalp, the miRNeasy kit for PBMCs, and the RNeasy kit for mouse skin. immunoSEQ multiplex PCR using 35 Vbeta forward primers and 13 Jbeta reverse primers was used to amplify TCRbeta CDR3 regions.

The library came from the immunoSEQ multiplex PCR assay. For TCR sequencing, RNA was extracted from every sample and reverse transcribed into cDNA to serve as template. First-strand cDNA was synthesized using SuperScript III with a 2:1 mix of oligo-dT and random hexamers. A synthetic immune receptor repertoire was used to measure amplification bias, and any remaining bias was corrected computationally. Per the authors' processing: Raw reads were preprocessed to remove errors, and CDR3 was defined by IMGT conventions from the conserved cysteine to phenylalanine. To get clonality, Shannon entropy was normalized by log2 of the number of productive unique TCRs and the result was subtracted from 1. CD4 or CD8 identity of scalp clones was inferred by cross-referencing scalp TCRbeta sequences with sorted blood CD4 and CD8 repertoires. TCRdb stores this immuneACCESS table with in-frame sequences only. Part of the clones is absent; in the studies checked, under half of the shortfall reflects unresolved V genes, and no reason is known for the rest. V and J calls and clone size are given by that table; D and trimming were obtained from the DNA. The sample includes 100,000 to 150,000 clones, with around 50% observed a single time. 10% to 13% of the sample rests with the top ten.

What the authors observed across the whole study: Unlike mouse skin, which is dominated by gammadelta T cells, normal human skin has resident alphabeta T cells that are also sequenced, and this complicates analysis of the scalp TCR repertoire. Shared TCR sequences between patients were less evident than in mice, which may be partly attributable to HLA diversity in the patient population. Higher clonality and more expanded CD8+ clones were observed in lesional scalp than in normal scalp, particularly in alopecia totalis/universalis, a finding suggestive of antigenic drive.

The chain employs TRBV7-9 and TRBJ1-2, with the D segment identity uncertain. Sequenced: NKG2D-low CD8+ T cells sorted from blood. What this sample's cell subset or site label stands for: sorted CD8+ NKG2D-low blood T cells. The sequence derives from a human donor with alopecia areata. The bases are TGTGCCAGCACCTCGAGTTCCGGACTGTCGAACTATGGCTACACCTTC. Translated, it gives CASTSSSGLSNYGYTF.